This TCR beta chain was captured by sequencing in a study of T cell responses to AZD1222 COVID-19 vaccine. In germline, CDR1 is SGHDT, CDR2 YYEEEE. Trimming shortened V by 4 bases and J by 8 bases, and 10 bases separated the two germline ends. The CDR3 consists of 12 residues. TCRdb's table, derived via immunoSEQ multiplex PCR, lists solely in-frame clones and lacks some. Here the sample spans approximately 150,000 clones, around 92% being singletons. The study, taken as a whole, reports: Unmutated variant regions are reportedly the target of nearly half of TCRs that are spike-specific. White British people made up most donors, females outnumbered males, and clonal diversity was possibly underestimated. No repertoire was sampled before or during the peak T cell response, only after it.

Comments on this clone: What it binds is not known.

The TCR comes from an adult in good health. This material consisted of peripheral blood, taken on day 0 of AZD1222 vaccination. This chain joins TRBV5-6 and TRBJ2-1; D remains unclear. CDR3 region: CASSGPLDEQFF. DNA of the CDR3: TGTGCCAGCAGCGGGCCCTTGGATGAGCAGTTCTTC.